This note documents a single T cell receptor (beta chain) sequence. This entry belongs to a study of T cell responses to AZD1222 COVID-19 vaccine. Unmatched junction bases numbered 3, after V lost 3 bases and J lost 1 base. Germline-derived CDR1 and CDR2 are MNHEY and SMNVEV (reference sequence). The CDR3 consists of 14 residues. Profiled with immunoSEQ multiplex PCR; TCRdb holds only in-frame clones, not every one. Of roughly 100,000 clones listed, 90% are singletons. This sequence joins TRBV27 and TRBJ2-7; 7 bases align to TRBD1. The sequence came from an adult in good health. Specimen: peripheral blood, collected on day 0 of AZD1222 vaccination. CDR3 DNA: TGTGCCAGCAGTTTTCGGGACAGTTCCTACGAGCAGTACTTC. Translated: CASSFRDSSYEQYF.